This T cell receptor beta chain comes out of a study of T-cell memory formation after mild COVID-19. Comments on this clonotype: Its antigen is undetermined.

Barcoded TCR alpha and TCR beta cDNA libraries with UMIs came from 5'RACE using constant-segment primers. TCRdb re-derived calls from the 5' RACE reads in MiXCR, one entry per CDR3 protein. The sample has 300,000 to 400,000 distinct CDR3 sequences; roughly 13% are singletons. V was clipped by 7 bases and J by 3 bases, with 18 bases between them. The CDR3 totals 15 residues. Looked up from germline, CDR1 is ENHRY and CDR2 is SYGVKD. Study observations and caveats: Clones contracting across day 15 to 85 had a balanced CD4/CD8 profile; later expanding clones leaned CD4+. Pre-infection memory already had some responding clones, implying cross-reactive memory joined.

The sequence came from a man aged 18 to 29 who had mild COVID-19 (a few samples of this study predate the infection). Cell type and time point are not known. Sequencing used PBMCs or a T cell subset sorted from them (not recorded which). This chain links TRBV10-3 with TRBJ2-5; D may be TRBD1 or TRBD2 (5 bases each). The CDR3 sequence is CAITVGRSMKETQYF. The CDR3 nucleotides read TGTGCCATCACTGTGGGACGGTCCATGAAAGAGACCCAGTACTTC.